This T cell receptor (beta chain) originates from a study of blood T cells in healthy people across ages. Study outcomes and limitations: In these data, TCR beta diversity tracked strongly with naive T cell percentage.

Sample-barcoded 5' priming and a J-beta primer mix drove a second PCR of roughly 7 to 11 cycles. Each TCR beta cDNA got a 12-nucleotide random molecular identifier. Via MiXCR, TCRdb re-called the 5' RACE reads, giving one row per CDR3 protein. The table records more than 1.4 million distinct CDR3 sequences, 42% of them present only once. In the case of this clonotype: Its specificity is not known.

Germline V gene sequence: CDR1 ENHRY, CDR2 SYGVKD. The CDR3 totals 13 residues. The V end lost 11 bases, the J end lost 7 bases, and 18 bases lay between the germline ends. Sequencing was performed on blood. The clonotype was recovered from a woman between 18 and 30 years old in good health. This chain links TRBV10-3 with TRBJ2-1, with D tentatively TRBD1 or TRBD2 (6 bases each). Written as DNA, the CDR3 is TGTGCCGCTAAAAGGAGGGGGGATAATGAGCAGTTCTTC. Amino acids: CAAKRRGDNEQFF.